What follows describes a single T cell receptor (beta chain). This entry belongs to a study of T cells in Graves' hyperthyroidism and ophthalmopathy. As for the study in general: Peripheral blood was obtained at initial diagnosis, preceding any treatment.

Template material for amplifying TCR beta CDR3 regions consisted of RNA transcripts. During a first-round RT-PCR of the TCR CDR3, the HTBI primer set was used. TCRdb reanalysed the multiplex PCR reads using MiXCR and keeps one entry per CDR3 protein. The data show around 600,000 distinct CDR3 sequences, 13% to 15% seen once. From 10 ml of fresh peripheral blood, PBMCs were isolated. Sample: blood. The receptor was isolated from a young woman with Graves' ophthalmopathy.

The CDR3 nucleotides are TGTGCCAGCAGCGTAGGGGGGGGACAGCCAGTAACCCAGTACTTC. Translating it yields CASSVGGGQPVTQYF. This chain joins TRBV9 and TRBJ2-5, with D perhaps being TRBD1 or TRBD2 (7 bases each). V was clipped by 0 bases and J by 8 bases, with 17 bases between them. Germline V gene data show CDR1 as SGDLS and CDR2 as YYNGEE. The CDR3 spans 15 residues.